This T cell receptor beta chain was sequenced in a study of cytomegalovirus exposure and HLA in healthy donors. Overall study findings and caveats: Associated with cytomegalovirus, according to the listing, were 164 TCR beta chains.

Of note for this clone: Its target is unknown.

The study ran its PCR with 60 Vbeta and 13 Jbeta primers. Sequencing used immunoSEQ multiplex PCR; TCRdb keeps in-frame clones, though not all of them. The table shows 200,000 to 250,000 clones, with roughly four fifths occurring only once. Germline CDR1 is MGHRA and CDR2 is YSYEKL. V trimming: 2 bases; J trimming: 2 bases; junction bases outside the gene matches: 6. The CDR3 spans 15 residues. Each donor was nominally healthy when sampled (though unrecorded immune exposures were likely). The TCR comes from a girl aged 2 to 10 in good health and CMV-seronegative. This sequence joins TRBV4-1 and TRBJ2-7; 7 bases align to TRBD1. The sample comprised PBMCs. CDR3 in DNA: TGCGCCAGCAGCCAAACAGGGGAAGGGACCTACGAGCAGTACTTC. Translation gives CASSQTGEGTYEQYF.